This is a list of T cell receptor beta chains from one sample in a study of CD8+ T cells in alopecia areata. The table came from immunoSEQ multiplex PCR; TCRdb's copy has only in-frame clones and leaves some out. This table has some 110,000 clones, around 64% appearing once. Sequenced input: CD4+ T cells sorted from blood. Receptors originate from a human donor in good health. The CDR3 runs from the conserved cysteine through the conserved F or W. D genes are given only for firm matches. Not all rows give a size; the values are once, few, many and, for expanded clones, a class.

>NA|TRBV6-5|TRBJ2-2|NA
CASSPYPGELFF
TGTGCCAGCAGCCCGTATCCCGGGGAGCTGTTTTTT
>once|TRBV27|TRBJ1-2|NA
CASSLWGTSAYGYTF
TGTGCCAGCAGTTTATGGGGCACCTCCGCCTATGGCTACACCTTC
>NA|TRBV19|TRBJ2-7|NA
CASSQGDEQYF
TGTGCCAGTAGTCAAGGGGACGAGCAGTACTTC
>NA|TRBV2|TRBJ1-5|NA
CASRGDSNQPQHF
TGTGCCAGCAGGGGGGATAGCAATCAGCCCCAGCATTTT
>few|TRBV29-1|TRBJ2-5|TRBD2
CSVDPGLPQETQYF
TGCAGCGTTGATCCGGGACTACCACAAGAGACCCAGTACTTC
>NA|TRBV20-1|TRBJ2-5|TRBD1
CSAGTVETQYF
TGCAGTGCAGGGACAGTAGAGACCCAGTACTTC
>NA|TRBV5-3|TRBJ1-2|NA
CASRKRGGYGYTF
TGTGCCAGCCGTAAAAGGGGCGGCTATGGCTACACCTTC
>NA|TRBV4-1|TRBJ2-2|NA
CASTRTVLTGELFF
TGCGCCAGCACCCGGACAGTTCTCACCGGGGAGCTGTTTTTT
>NA|TRBV30|TRBJ1-4|NA
CAWDQGTNEKLFF
TGTGCCTGGGACCAGGGAACTAATGAAAAACTGTTTTTC
>NA|TRBV18|TRBJ2-7|TRBD1
CASSPGTGSSYEQYF
TGTGCCAGCTCACCGGGGACAGGGAGCTCCTACGAGCAGTACTTC
>few|TRBV27|TRBJ2-5|NA
CASSTGAQKTQYF
TGTGCCAGCAGTACCGGGGCGCAGAAGACCCAGTACTTC
>NA|TRBV30|TRBJ2-3|NA
CASRWVGSADTQYF
TGTGCCTCTCGATGGGTGGGAAGCGCAGATACGCAGTATTTT
>NA|TRBV19|TRBJ1-2|NA
CASSPLAGAYGYTF
TGTGCCAGTAGTCCCCTGGCGGGGGCTTATGGCTACACCTTC
>many|TRBV4-1|TRBJ2-3|NA
CASSQEDTQYF
TGCGCCAGCAGCCAAGAAGATACGCAGTATTTT
>few|TRBV29-1|TRBJ2-2|NA
CSVGNTGELFF
TGCAGCGTGGGCAACACCGGGGAGCTGTTTTTT
>NA|TRBV19|TRBJ1-1|NA
CASSPRRFQGENTEAFF
TGTGCCAGTAGTCCGCGGAGGTTCCAGGGAGAGAACACTGAAGCTTTCTTT
>NA|TRBV29-1|TRBJ1-4|TRBD1
CSVEGTGARELFF
TGCAGCGTTGAAGGGACAGGGGCACGAGAACTGTTTTTT
>NA|TRBV29-1|TRBJ2-1|TRBD1
CSARDRGFNEQFF
TGCAGCGCCCGGGACAGGGGTTTCAATGAGCAGTTCTTC
>NA|TRBV5-1|TRBJ1-2|NA
CASSFGAANYGYTF
TGCGCCAGCAGCTTCGGGGCGGCCAACTATGGCTACACCTTC
>NA|TRBV7-9|TRBJ2-5|TRBD1
CASSLDRGGETQYF
TGTGCCAGCAGCCTTGACAGGGGCGGAGAGACCCAGTACTTC
>NA|TRBV6-5|TRBJ1-5|TRBD1
CASGQATNQPQHF
TGTGCCAGTGGACAGGCCACCAATCAGCCCCAGCATTTT
>few|TRBV27|TRBJ2-7|TRBD1
CASSSLTGGREQYF
TGTGCCAGCAGTTCCCTGACAGGGGGCAGGGAGCAGTACTTC
>NA|TRBV7-6|TRBJ2-6|TRBD1
CASGFTGGSGANVLTF
TGTGCCAGCGGTTTCACAGGGGGCTCTGGGGCCAACGTCCTGACTTTC
>NA|TRBV6-1|TRBJ2-3|NA
CASSSTDTQYF
TGTGCCAGCAGTAGCACAGATACGCAGTATTTT